The 20 T cell receptor beta chains listed next were all sequenced from one sample in a study of control samples from healthy donors and cancer patients. Sequenced by immunoSEQ multiplex PCR; TCRdb stores in-frame clones only, minus some. The repertoire consists of 89,000 or so clones, with approximately 87% occurring once and the leading ten covering 20% to 25%. The sequenced sample was blood. Receptor source: a man aged 50 to 59 in good health.

The rearrangement joins TRBV25-1 to TRBJ1-5, with D unresolved. This CDR3 is built from 14 residues. The germline gives CDR1 MGHDK, CDR2 SYGVNS. Trimming stripped 6 bases from V and 0 bases from J, with 9 bases between. Here the CDR3 DNA reads TGTGCCAGCAGCAAGACGGGTAGCAATCAGCCCCAGCATTTT. Protein: CASSKTGSNQPQHF. The whole variable domain, remainder taken from reference TRBV25-1 and TRBJ1-5, is EADIYQTPRYLVIGTGKKITLECSQTMGHDKMYWYQQDPGMELHLIHYSYGVNSTEKGDLSSESTVSRIRTEHFPLTLESARPSHTSQYLCASSKTGSNQPQHFGDGTRLSIL.

The V and J genes are TRBV27 and TRBJ1-6; D may be TRBD1 (5 bases). The ends were cut back, 4 bases at V and 6 bases at J, with 10 bases in the middle. Looked up from germline, CDR1 is MNHEY and CDR2 is SMNVEV (reference sequence). This CDR3 region has 14 residues. The CDR3 region is CASSSGASNSPLHF. The DNA for the CDR3 is TGTGCCAGCAGTTCTGGGGCCAGTAATTCACCCCTCCACTTT.

This clone has only one observation. The chain employs TRBV5-1 and TRBJ1-1, with TRBD1 identical over 9 bases. The germline V gene has CDR1 SGHRS and CDR2 YFSETQ. CDR3 length equals 17 residues. Losses at the gene ends were 2 bases for V and 1 base for J; bases not matched to a gene: 9. The CDR3 region has the DNA TGCGCCAGCAGCTTTCGAGACAGGGGGTCGGGGAACACTGAAGCTTTCTTT. Its protein product is CASSFRDRGSGNTEAFF. The full variable domain, completed using reference TRBV5-1 and TRBJ1-1, is KAGVTQTPRYLIKTRGQQVTLSCSPISGHRSVSWYQQTPGQGLQFLFEYFSETQRNKGNFPGRFSGRQFSNSRSEMNVSTLELGDSALYLCASSFRDRGSGNTEAFFGQGTRLTVV.

The chain has TRBV29-1 and TRBJ1-1; no clear D. Deletions cut 4 bases from V and 5 bases from J, with 11 bases between. The CDR3 spans 12 residues. Germline V gene data show CDR1 as SQVTM and CDR2 as ANQGSEA. The CDR3 DNA sequence: TGCAGCGTTGTGTGGGGTATAACTGAAGCTTTCTTT. It translates to CSVVWGITEAFF.

Only one count was recorded for this clone. The chain carries TRBV7-2 and TRBJ2-3; D not resolved. Per the germline V gene, CDR1 is SGHTA and CDR2 is FQGNSA. Trimming cost V 5 bases and J 2 bases, with 14 bases left between them. The CDR3 runs to 15 residues. CDR3 DNA: TGTGCCAGCAGCGTACGCGTACTTGTCACAGATACGCAGTATTTT. Translated, it gives CASSVRVLVTDTQYF. Based on the CDR3 plus reference TRBV7-2 and TRBJ2-3, the full variable domain is GAGVSQSPSNKVTEKGKDVELRCDPISGHTALYWYRQSLGQGLEFLIYFQGNSAPDKSGLPSDRFSAERTGGSVSTLTIQRTQQEDSAVYLCASSVRVLVTDTQYFGPGTRLTVL.

The chain has TRBV16 and TRBJ1-2; D ambiguous. The CDR3 length is 16 residues. Trimming removed 0 bases from V and 1 base from J, with 12 bases in between. The V gene's germline CDR1 is KGHSY and CDR2 FQNENV. The CDR3 DNA reads as TGTGCCAGCAGCCAATCAAGGTCGGGGATTAACTATGGCTACACCTTC. Residues: CASSQSRSGINYGYTF.

The chain has TRBV9 and TRBJ1-6, with D unclear. The CDR3 has 12 amino acids. Germline V CDR1 and CDR2: SGDLS, YYNGEE. Trimming took 4 bases from V and 10 from J, leaving 9 bases between them. The CDR3 spells CASSTQNSPLHF. For the CDR3, the DNA is TGTGCCAGCAGCACTCAAAACTCACCCCTCCACTTT.

A single count supports this clone. This chain links TRBV5-4 with TRBJ2-6, with 7 nucleotides matching TRBD2. The CDR3 length is 18 residues. V was pared by 4 bases and J by 0 bases, with 10 bases of the junction left unmatched. Per the germline V gene, CDR1 is SGHNT and CDR2 is YYREEE (reference sequence). DNA for the CDR3: TGTGCCAGCAGCCCCGGTAGCGGGTTCGGCTCTGGGGCCAACGTCCTGACTTTC. This gives the protein CASSPGSGFGSGANVLTF.

The chain links TRBV7-9 to TRBJ1-1, with no clear D. V was shortened by 2 bases and J by 9 bases, with 16 bases between the two germline ends. The germline V gene encodes CDR1 SEHNR and CDR2 FQNEAQ (reference sequence). This CDR3 has 14 residues. The CDR3 bases are TGTGCCAGCAGCTTATTGGTTGGTGGGGTCCAAGCTTTCTTT. Translation: CASSLLVGGVQAFF.

This chain uses TRBV10-3 with TRBJ2-7, with 7 bases fitting TRBD1. Germline assignment: CDR1 ENHRY and CDR2 SYGVKD. V shed 8 bases, J shed 0 bases, and the junction held 1 base outside the gene matches. CDR3 length: 12 amino acids. The CDR3 reads CAIGQDSYEQYF. DNA for the CDR3: TGTGCCATCGGACAGGACTCCTACGAGCAGTACTTC.

V usage is TRBV5-1 and J usage is TRBJ1-2; D unresolved. The V end was cut by 0 bases, the J end by 3 bases, with 15 bases between. Germline loops: CDR1 SGHRS, CDR2 YFSETQ. This CDR3 has 16 amino acids. CDR3 bases: TGCGCCAGCAGCTTGGAAGCGACCGCCGGGTACTATGGCTACACCTTC. Translated, it gives CASSLEATAGYYGYTF.

The rearrangement joins TRBV18 to TRBJ2-1, with 10 nucleotides matching TRBD2. After removal of 2 bases from V and 6 bases from J, the junction contained 10 bases not matched to a gene. Germline CDR1 is KGHSH and CDR2 is LQKENI. The CDR3 totals 17 residues. Here the CDR3 reads CASSPTRELAGTNEQFF. As DNA, the CDR3 is TGTGCCAGCTCACCAACCAGGGAACTAGCGGGGACCAATGAGCAGTTCTTC.

This chain joins TRBV7-2 and TRBJ2-5, with 7 bases matching TRBD1. J lost 5 bases, V lost 5 bases, and 11 bases had no gene match. CDR3 length: 15 residues. Germline CDR1 is SGHTA and CDR2 is FQGNSA. The DNA for the CDR3 is TGTGCCAGCAGCCCGACAGGGTGGGGGCGGGAGACCCAGTACTTC. Its protein product is CASSPTGWGRETQYF.

V gene TRBV6-5 combines with J gene TRBJ1-2; no firm D call. The CDR3 is 13 residues long. The V and J ends lost 8 bases and 4 bases respectively, with 14 bases between them. Germline lookup yields CDR1 MNHEY and CDR2 SVGAGI. CDR3 loop: CASRDGGPYGYTF. DNA for the CDR3: TGTGCCAGCCGGGATGGAGGACCCTATGGCTACACCTTC.

This chain uses TRBV4-1 with TRBJ2-1; TRBD2 agrees at 16 bases. V dropped 2 bases and J dropped 7; count of bases not matched to a gene: 8. This CDR3 contains 18 residues. Looked up from germline, CDR1 is MGHRA and CDR2 is YSYEKL. In DNA, the CDR3 is TGCGCCAGCAGCCAACACCGGGGGACTAGCGGGAGGGAAAATGAGCAGTTCTTC. This codes for CASSQHRGTSGRENEQFF.

Concerning this clone itself: The same CDR3 is also encoded by other DNA sequences in this sample. The rearrangement links TRBV19 to TRBJ1-5; 9 positions match TRBD1. Unmatched junction bases numbered 1, after V lost 6 bases and J lost 4 bases. CDR1 is LNHDA, CDR2 SQIVND, per germline (reference sequence). This CDR3 region has 13 residues. CDR3 coding DNA: TGTGCCAGTAGCGGGACAGGGAATCAGCCCCAGCATTTT. Translated: CASSGTGNQPQHF.

This clone is classed as medium-sized (0.01 to 0.1%). The V gene is TRBV4-3, the J gene TRBJ1-3; D is uncertain. V was trimmed by 1 base and J by 0 bases, leaving 7 bases between them. Looked up from germline, CDR1 is LGHNA and CDR2 is YSLEER. The CDR3 sequence is 15 residues long. The CDR3 is CASSQAWVSGNTIYF. The CDR3 bases are TGCGCCAGCAGCCAAGCGTGGGTCTCTGGAAACACCATATATTTT.

The chain employs TRBV6-5 and TRBJ1-1, with 7 bases matching TRBD1. The CDR3 extends over 15 amino acids. Trimming took 8 bases from V and 2 from J; bases not matched to a gene: 11. Germline assignment: CDR1 MNHEY and CDR2 SVGAGI. The CDR3 nucleotides are TGTGCCAGCGCCGAACAGGGGTTCGATAACACTGAAGCTTTCTTT. Translation: CASAEQGFDNTEAFF.

The J gene is TRBJ1-6, the V gene TRBV24-1, with 8 bases that match TRBD1. Germline CDR1 is KGHDR and CDR2 is SFDVKD. There are 15 residues in the CDR3. Trimming removed 2 bases from V and 6 bases from J; junction bases left unmatched: 2. The CDR3 DNA follows: TGTGCCACCAGTGATTCCGGACAGGGTAATTCACCCCTCCACTTT. Its translation: CATSDSGQGNSPLHF.

In its sample, this clone was seen a few times. V gene TRBV7-8 combines with J gene TRBJ2-5; 10 nucleotides align to TRBD1. The CDR3 consists of 13 residues. After removal of 5 bases from V and 5 bases from J, the junction contained 2 bases not matched to a gene. Germline V gene sequence: CDR1 SGHVS, CDR2 FQNEAQ. CDR3: CASSLGQGETQYF. CDR3 DNA: TGTGCCAGCAGCCTGGGACAGGGGGAGACCCAGTACTTC.